This T cell receptor (beta chain) was documented in a study of identical twins. Through template switching, a universal primer site was introduced, and the cDNA contained unique molecular identifiers. TCRdb reprocessed the 5' RACE reads with MiXCR, giving one entry per CDR3 protein. The sample includes some 250,000 distinct CDR3 sequences, over 5.5% of them seen just once. This clonotype was detected only a few times. The junction had 14 bases not matched to a gene; V was cut back by 5 bases and J by 0 bases. The CDR3 consists of 20 residues. Germline V gene sequence: CDR1 SGHAT, CDR2 FQNNGV. These data also featured in a second study, about T cells expressing NK-cell markers. That study reports: It was from sorted CD3+CD56+NKG2C+, CD3+CD56+NKG2C- and CD3+CD56-NKG2C+ T cells that TCR beta repertoires came. Top CD8+ clonotypes included the dominant CD3+CD56+NKG2C+ clonotypes in 5 or 6 donors.

This receptor was identified in a woman younger than 35 in good health. Sequenced: CD8+ T cells sorted from blood. The rearrangement uses TRBV11-2 and TRBJ2-3, with TRBD2 matching over 13 bases. The CDR3 here is CASSTPLGTSGRGSTDTQYF. CDR3 nucleotide sequence: TGTGCCAGCAGCACCCCCTTGGGCACTAGCGGGAGGGGGAGCACAGATACGCAGTATTTT. The entire variable domain, with the rest obtained from reference TRBV11-2 and TRBJ2-3, is as follows: EAGVAQSPRYKIIEKRQSVAFWCNPISGHATLYWYQQILGQGPKLLIQFQNNGVVDDSQLPKDRFSAERLKGVDSTLKIQPAKLEDSAVYLCASSTPLGTSGRGSTDTQYFGPGTRLTVL.